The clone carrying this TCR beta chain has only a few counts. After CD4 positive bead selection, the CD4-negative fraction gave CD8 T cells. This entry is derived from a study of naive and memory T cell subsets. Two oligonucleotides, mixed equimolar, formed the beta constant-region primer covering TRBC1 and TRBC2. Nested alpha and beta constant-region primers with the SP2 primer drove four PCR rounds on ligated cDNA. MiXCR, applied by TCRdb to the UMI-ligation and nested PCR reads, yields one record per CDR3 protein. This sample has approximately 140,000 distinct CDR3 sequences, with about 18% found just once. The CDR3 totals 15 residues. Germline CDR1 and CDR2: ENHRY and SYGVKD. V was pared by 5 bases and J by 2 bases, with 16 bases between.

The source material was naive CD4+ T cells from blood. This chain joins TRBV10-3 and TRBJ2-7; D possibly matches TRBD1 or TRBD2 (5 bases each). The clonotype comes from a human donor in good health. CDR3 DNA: TGTGCCATCAGTCCAGGGACGGACGGACCCTACGAGCAGTACTTC. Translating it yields CAISPGTDGPYEQYF.